The next 30 T cell receptor beta chains were all read from a single sample in a study of blood T cells in healthy people across ages. A sample-barcoded 5' primer and a J-beta primer mix were used in a second PCR of roughly 6 to 12 cycles. TCRdb ran MiXCR on the 5' RACE reads and lists one entry per CDR3 protein. There are fewer than 600,000 distinct CDR3 sequences in the sample; about 27% occur only once, and approximately 3.5% lies in the top ten. The same data also contributed to another study, on T cells of mothers and their children.

Sequencing was performed on blood. These receptors were obtained from a boy between 2 and 10 years old in good health.

This clonotype was counted only a few times. V gene TRBV7-3 combines with J gene TRBJ2-3; D unresolved. This CDR3 comprises 15 residues. Germline assignment: CDR1 SGHTA and CDR2 FQGTGA. V lost 3 bases and J lost 1, with 11 bases in between. CDR3 nucleotides: TGTGCCAGCAGCTTCCTCGCTGGGGGCACAGATACGCAGTATTTT. Its translation is CASSFLAGGTDTQYF.

The chain couples TRBV3-1 to TRBJ2-1; 8 bases are a match to TRBD2. Germline assignment: CDR1 LGHDT and CDR2 YNNKEL (reference sequence). The CDR3 has 14 residues. J gave up 6 bases and V 4 bases, and 5 bases lay outside the gene matches. The CDR3, as DNA: TGTGCCAGCAGCCTGAGCGGGAGCGGCAATGAGCAGTTCTTC. Translated, it gives CASSLSGSGNEQFF.

The genes are TRBV4-2 and TRBJ2-7; D perhaps matches TRBD2 (5 bases). Deletions cut 0 bases from V and 3 bases from J, with 15 bases between. The CDR3 is 16 residues long. From germline, CDR1 is LGHNA and CDR2 YNFKEQ. The CDR3 region is CASSQETRGLVYEQYF. The CDR3 DNA reads as TGTGCCAGCAGCCAAGAAACTAGAGGCTTGGTCTACGAGCAGTACTTC.

The chain's CDR3 is CAISSGLATPLIYEQYF. Here the CDR3 DNA reads TGTGCCATCAGTTCCGGACTAGCGACCCCTCTAATATACGAGCAGTACTTC. The J gene is TRBJ2-1, the V gene TRBV10-3, with 9 bases aligning to TRBD2. TRBJ2-7 matches the DNA end more closely, so the J call is doubtful. CDR1 and CDR2 from the germline V gene are ENHRY and SYGVKD. The length of the CDR3 is 17 residues.

The rearrangement links TRBV10-2 to TRBJ2-1; 8 bases align to TRBD2. Germline V gene data show CDR1 as WSHSY and CDR2 as SAAADI. J was trimmed by 7 bases and V by 8 bases; bases with no gene match: 10. CDR3 length: 14 amino acids. The CDR3 here is CASGVLAGNNEQFF. The CDR3 DNA follows: TGCGCCAGCGGTGTGCTAGCGGGTAATAATGAGCAGTTCTTC.

In its sample, this clonotype was seen a few times. The rearrangement joins TRBV3-1 to TRBJ2-5; D is unresolved. The ends were cut back, 0 bases at V and 0 bases at J, with 5 bases in the middle. The CDR3 runs to 14 residues. CDR1 and CDR2 from the germline V gene are LGHDT and YNNKEL (reference sequence). In nucleotides, the CDR3 is TGTGCCAGCAGCCAAGAACCGGACCAAGAGACCCAGTACTTC. This codes for CASSQEPDQETQYF.

The chain employs TRBV29-1 and TRBJ1-6; D possibly corresponds to TRBD1 (6 bases). V shed 2 bases and J shed 3 bases, with 14 bases lying between them. The CDR3 sequence is 16 residues long. Germline V gene lookup returns CDR1 SQVTM and CDR2 ANQGSEA. For the CDR3, the DNA is TGCAGCGTTGAAACCGGGGGCACCCGCTATAATTCACCCCTCCACTTT. Amino acid sequence: CSVETGGTRYNSPLHF.

This clonotype showed up just a few times. V usage is TRBV5-1 and J usage is TRBJ2-5; D is unresolved. V was shortened by 0 bases and J by 1 base, with 7 bases between the two germline ends. There are 14 residues in the CDR3. Germline CDR1 is SGHRS and CDR2 is YFSETQ. The CDR3 reads CASSLEHPQETQYF. The CDR3 DNA is TGCGCCAGCAGCTTGGAGCACCCCCAAGAGACCCAGTACTTC.

The CDR3 here is CASSAQPTDYGYTF. The CDR3 coding sequence is TGTGCCAGCAGCGCCCAACCGACGGACTATGGCTACACCTTC. V is TRBV9 and J is TRBJ1-2; D uncertain. V was shortened by 3 bases and J by 3 bases, with 12 bases between the two germline ends. Germline V gene data show CDR1 as SGDLS and CDR2 as YYNGEE. The CDR3 covers 14 residues.

This clonotype showed up just a few times. The CDR3 region is CASRPGAQETQYF. CDR3 in DNA: TGCGCCAGCAGACCTGGCGCCCAAGAGACCCAGTACTTC. The chain employs TRBV5-1 and TRBJ2-5; D unclear. Germline CDR1 is SGHRS and CDR2 is YFSETQ. The V end lost 5 bases, the J end lost 1 base, and 9 bases lay between the germline ends. The CDR3 is 13 amino acids.

This clonotype was detected only a few times. The chain links TRBV12-5 to TRBJ2-7; 9 bases match TRBD2. V shed 8 bases, J shed 2 bases, and the junction held 19 bases outside the gene matches. Germline loops: CDR1 LGHNT, CDR2 FRNRAP. The CDR3 length is 18 residues. The chain's CDR3 is CASSVGAGGIQRPYEQYF. The CDR3 nucleotides read TGTGCTAGTTCGGTGGGGGCGGGAGGGATCCAGCGACCCTACGAGCAGTACTTC.

This clonotype has a handful of counts. V is TRBV10-2 and J is TRBJ2-5, with 7 bases lining up with TRBD1. CDR3 length: 14 residues. The germline gives CDR1 WSHSY, CDR2 SAAADI. Unmatched junction bases numbered 5, after V lost 2 bases and J lost 5 bases. As DNA, the CDR3 is TGCGCCAGCAGTGAGCAGGGGGTAAGGGAGACCCAGTACTTC. Its protein is CASSEQGVRETQYF.

The rearrangement joins TRBV5-5 to TRBJ2-7; 9 bases match TRBD2. With 0 bases clipped from V and 2 bases from J, the junction kept 9 bases outside the gene matches. Per germline, CDR1 SGHKS and CDR2 YYEKEE (reference sequence). The CDR3 length is 17 residues. The CDR3 spells CASSLAERLAGTYEQYF. As DNA, the CDR3 is TGTGCCAGCAGCTTGGCGGAGCGGCTAGCGGGGACCTACGAGCAGTACTTC.

The V and J genes are TRBV6-1 and TRBJ2-7, with D unclear. V lost 1 base and J 3 bases, leaving 7 bases between the germline ends. From germline, CDR1 is MNHNS and CDR2 SASEGT. The CDR3 totals 13 residues. Written as DNA, the CDR3 is TGTGCCAGCAGTGAAGGGCTCCACTACGAGCAGTACTTC. Protein product: CASSEGLHYEQYF.

This chain joins TRBV5-1 and TRBJ1-1, with a weak D call TRBD1 (5 bases). This CDR3 spans 14 amino acids. In germline, CDR1 is SGHRS, CDR2 YFSETQ. Trimming removed 2 bases from V and 1 base from J, with 9 bases in between. Written as DNA, the CDR3 is TGCGCCAGCAGCTTCTCGGGGGAGAACACTGAAGCTTTCTTT. Translated: CASSFSGENTEAFF.

This clonotype was counted many times. The J gene is TRBJ1-4, the V gene TRBV7-2, with a tentative D call TRBD1 (5 bases). V was cut by 1 base and J by 10 bases, with 16 bases left in between. Germline loops: CDR1 SGHTA, CDR2 FQGNSA. This CDR3 is 15 amino acids long. The CDR3 DNA reads as TGTGCCAGCAGCTTAGGGGGGGGTGGAATTGGAAAACTGTTTTTT. It is translated as CASSLGGGGIGKLFF.

This clonotype was recorded a few times. V is TRBV5-5 and J is TRBJ2-3, with D perhaps assigned TRBD1 or TRBD2 (5 bases each). The CDR3 runs 13 residues. V dropped 3 bases and J dropped 5 bases, with 10 bases sitting between them. Germline-derived CDR1 and CDR2 are SGHKS and YYEKEE (reference sequence). CDR3 loop: CASSWGREDTQYF. The DNA of the CDR3 is TGTGCCAGCAGCTGGGGACGGGAAGATACGCAGTATTTT. Complete variable domain (other parts from reference TRBV5-5 and TRBJ2-3): DAGVTQSPTHLIKTRGQQVTLRCSPISGHKSVSWYQQVLGQGPQFIFQYYEKEERGRGNFPDRFSARQFPNYSSELNVNALLLGDSALYLCASSWGREDTQYFGPGTRLTVL.

The chain is built from TRBV5-1 and TRBJ1-4; 10 bases match TRBD1. V trimming: 3 bases; J trimming: 8 bases; junction bases outside the gene matches: 4. Germline V gene lookup returns CDR1 SGHRS and CDR2 YFSETQ. The CDR3 runs 14 residues. This chain's CDR3 is CASSWGQGQEKLFF. Written as DNA, the CDR3 is TGCGCCAGCAGCTGGGGACAGGGGCAGGAAAAACTGTTTTTT. Supplemented by reference TRBV5-1 and TRBJ1-4, the full variable domain reads KAGVTQTPRYLIKTRGQQVTLSCSPISGHRSVSWYQQTPGQGLQFLFEYFSETQRNKGNFPGRFSGRQFSNSRSEMNVSTLELGDSALYLCASSWGQGQEKLFFGSGTQLSVL.

This sequence joins TRBV4-2 and TRBJ2-2; D perhaps matches TRBD2 (6 bases). V was shortened by 0 bases and J by 1 base, with 9 bases between the two germline ends. Germline V gene sequence: CDR1 LGHNA, CDR2 YNFKEQ. The CDR3 has 16 residues. In nucleotides, the CDR3 is TGTGCCAGCAGCCAAGAAATTAGCGGGAACACCGGGGAGCTGTTTTTT. Its protein product is CASSQEISGNTGELFF.

CDR3 DNA sequence: TGCAGTGCTAAACACATGGGACAGTGGAACACTGAAGCTTTCTTT. This gives the protein CSAKHMGQWNTEAFF. This chain joins TRBV20-1 and TRBJ1-1, with TRBD1 identical over 7 bases. After removal of 4 bases from V and 1 base from J, the junction contained 9 bases not matched to a gene. Germline CDR1 reads DFQATT; CDR2 reads SNEGSKA (reference sequence). The CDR3 is made up of 15 amino acids.

The rearrangement links TRBV20-1 to TRBJ1-5; 8 nucleotides match TRBD1. In germline, CDR1 is DFQATT, CDR2 SNEGSKA (reference sequence). V dropped 1 base and J dropped 3; count of bases not matched to a gene: 8. There are 16 residues in the CDR3. The CDR3 loop is CSARGVGQASNQPQHF. The CDR3 DNA reads TGCAGTGCTAGAGGAGTGGGACAGGCCTCCAATCAGCCCCAGCATTTT.

The chain recombines TRBV5-4 with TRBJ2-1; the D is unclear. TRBJ2-5 explains the end of the DNA better; the J call may be wrong. Germline V gene sequence: CDR1 SGHNT, CDR2 YYREEE (reference sequence). This CDR3 comprises 14 residues. DNA for the CDR3: TGTGCCAGCAGCTTCATCAGTTCAACCGAGACCCAGTACTTC. Protein sequence: CASSFISSTETQYF.

On this clonotype: An end of the junction differs from the germline gene, which may be a read error. V usage is TRBV5-1 and J usage is TRBJ2-5; D gene unclear. Germline CDR1 and CDR2: SGHRS and YFSETQ. The CDR3 spans 15 residues. The CDR3 is CASSLATGRSSPAFF. DNA for the CDR3: TGCGCCAGCAGCTTGGCAACTGGCCGCAGCTCCCCTGCGTTCTTC. The whole variable domain, filled in from reference TRBV5-1 and TRBJ2-5, reads KAGVTQTPRYLIKTRGQQVTLSCSPISGHRSVSWYQQTPGQGLQFLFEYFSETQRNKGNFPGRFSGRQFSNSRSEMNVSTLELGDSALYLCASSLATGRSSPAFFGPGTRLLVL.

This clonotype has just one count. The J gene is TRBJ1-3, the V gene TRBV7-9; 9 positions agree with TRBD1. The CDR3 consists of 16 residues. The V gene end was trimmed by 4 bases and the J gene end by 0 bases; junction bases not matched to a gene: 4. Germline V gives CDR1 SEHNR, CDR2 FQNEAQ (reference sequence). CDR3 sequence: CASSSGQGSSGNTIYF. The CDR3 coding sequence is TGTGCCAGCAGCTCCGGACAGGGGAGCTCTGGAAACACCATATATTTT. Full variable domain (outside the CDR3, taken from reference TRBV7-9 and TRBJ1-3): DTGVSQNPRHKITKRGQNVTFRCDPISEHNRLYWYRQTLGQGPEFLTYFQNEAQLEKSRLLSDRFSAERPKGSFSTLEIQRTEQGDSAMYLCASSSGQGSSGNTIYFGEGSWLTVV.

The genes are TRBV19 and TRBJ2-7; D is perhaps TRBD2 (6 bases). Trimming removed 4 bases at V and 0 bases at J, with 13 bases between. The CDR3 is 15 residues long. Germline CDR1 is LNHDA and CDR2 is SQIVND (reference sequence). The CDR3 here is CASSTPQGLSYEQYF. For the CDR3, the DNA is TGTGCCAGTAGTACTCCCCAGGGACTCTCCTACGAGCAGTACTTC.

This clonotype was observed a few times. This chain uses TRBV30 with TRBJ1-1, with D unclear. The CDR3 sequence is 12 residues long. Trimming shortened V by 4 bases and J by 4 bases, and 10 bases separated the two germline ends. Germline V CDR1 and CDR2: GTSNPN, SVGIG (reference sequence). The CDR3 DNA is TGTGCCTGGAACTGGATGGGCACTGAAGCTTTCTTT. As protein: CAWNWMGTEAFF.

This clonotype appeared a few times. CDR3 DNA: TGTGCCAGCAGCGTAGGAGACACTTTGAACACTGAAGCTTTCTTT. Its protein is CASSVGDTLNTEAFF. The chain combines TRBV9 with TRBJ1-1; no definite D call. V gave up 0 bases and J gave up 0 bases, with 9 bases separating them. The CDR3 spans 15 residues. In germline, CDR1 is SGDLS, CDR2 YYNGEE.

The chain joins TRBV27 to TRBJ1-4; D uncertain. The ends were cut back, 0 bases at V and 10 bases at J, with 9 bases in the middle. This CDR3 region has 13 residues. Germline CDR1 MNHEY, CDR2 SMNVEV (reference sequence). The CDR3 DNA sequence: TGTGCCAGCAGTTTATCCAGGACTGGAAAACTGTTTTTT. Translating gives CASSLSRTGKLFF.

This clonotype was seen only a few times. The V call is TRBV6-5, the J call TRBJ2-4; D is perhaps TRBD1 or TRBD2 (5 bases each). The ends were cut back, 2 bases at V and 15 bases at J, with 11 bases in the middle. The CDR3 loop spans 11 amino acids. Germline CDR1 and CDR2: MNHEY and SVGAGI. CDR3 amino acids: CASSYGDHRYF. CDR3 bases: TGTGCCAGCAGTTACGGGGACCATCGGTACTTC.

This clonotype appeared a few times. This sequence joins TRBV28 and TRBJ2-3, with a tentative D call TRBD1 (7 bases). Germline assignment: CDR1 MDHEN and CDR2 SYDVKM. CDR3 size: 17 residues. V gave up 3 bases and J gave up 3 bases, with 19 bases separating them. The CDR3 DNA reads TGTGCCAGCAGTTTTTATGCCAGGGGGGCCTGGACAGATACGCAGTATTTT. This encodes CASSFYARGAWTDTQYF.